This paragraph covers one T cell receptor beta chain sequence. A few counts support this clone. Its specific antigen is unknown. The record has no base qualities; no much larger clone is one base away. The cohort was made up of 500 to 850 healthy bone marrow donors. All cohort members were sampled while nominally healthy, although unrecorded immune exposures were likely present. The donor was CMV seropositive and belonged to the group of a few hundred seropositive cohort members. Every donor gave a peripheral blood sample, and the peripheral blood mononuclear cells from that sample were used for TCR beta sequencing. Genomic DNA extraction from the blood cell samples was performed with the Qiagen DNeasy Blood Extraction Kit. The V end loses 2 bases and the J end loses 9 bases, and a stretch of 15 bases separates them. Based on the germline V gene, the CDR1 and CDR2 sequences are SGDLS and YYNGEE. The CDR3 starts with the cysteine, ends with the phenylalanine, and has 14 residues. Only CDR3 DNA remains: 42 bases, in frame from the first base.

The library was built by means of the immunoSEQ multiplex PCR assay. The multiplex PCR relied on a mix of 60 forward primers for TCR Vbeta segments and 13 reverse primers for TCR Jbeta segments. Amplification of the CDR3 region of rearranged TCR beta genes was performed with a multiplex PCR assay on genomic DNA. The Illumina HiSeq System was used to sequence the amplified TCR beta libraries as 87-base-pair reads. The original pipeline was this. In a later analysis, around 80 million unique TCR beta chains were counted across the roughly 670 repertoires, and approximately 9.9 million of these chains were shared by at least two donors. Raw reads were error-corrected and collapsed into unique sequences with a nearest-neighbor algorithm that merged closely related sequences to remove PCR and sequencing errors. To assign V, D and J gene segments, CDR3 sequences were aligned to IMGT reference sequences. For a sequence to be retained, a match of at least six nucleotides to both a V gene segment and a J gene segment was required. Rearrangements were called productive when the CDR3 lacked stop codons and stayed in frame with V and J; all others were non-productive. Following IMGT convention, CDR3 was defined as the stretch from the second conserved V-encoded cysteine up to the conserved J-encoded phenylalanine. Sequences without an unambiguous match to a single V gene segment were excluded from the earlier analysis of about 600 of the donors. An earlier analysis of about 600 of the donors called V segments functional above 56.7% productive rearrangements and segregating when the between-donor standard deviation exceeded 5%. A statistical classification framework was built to diagnose cytomegalovirus status from the catalog of TCR beta chain sequences. In a later analysis, TCR nucleotide sequences were compared against IMGT/GENE-DB human TR gene sequences so that V and J genes could be assigned. A later analysis assigned CDR3 sequences and most-parsimonious VDJ recombination scenarios with the TCRdist pipeline. In a later analysis, each TCR beta chain was defined by its CDR3 amino acid sequence together with its V-gene family, and reads lacking a unique V-gene family were excluded. In a later analysis, some 600 highly shared, low-generation-probability nucleotide sequences were removed to address suspected cross-contamination and a sequencing artifact. A later analysis calculated a clonal expansion index for each public chain from normalized within-repertoire ranks of inferred template counts. In a later analysis, generation probabilities were computed using a VDJ recombination model fitted to out-of-frame rearrangements, and the results were checked against IGoR. Hypergeometric tests were used in a later analysis to score TCR-TCR, TCR-HLA and TCR-CMV co-occurrence, with a repertoire-size bias correction applied to the TCR pairs. To estimate false discovery rates, a later analysis permuted the HLA or CMV assignments 20 times. In a later analysis, co-occurring TCRs were grouped using DBSCAN, with TCRdist sequence similarity added in when clustering inside HLA-allele-positive subsets. Repertoires with fewer than 30,000 or more than 120,000 public chains, plus five repertoires with anomalous nucleotide sharing, were excluded from co-occurrence clustering. TCRdb took this table from immuneACCESS and kept in-frame rearrangements with V and J called. Such tables lack part of the clones; where checked against another copy, unresolved V genes explain under half of the gap, and the rest is unexplained. Clone size and V and J calls were adopted from that table, with D and trimming inferred from the DNA. The sample yields about 160,000 clones; 82% were counted once. The ten largest clones represent over 0.85% of the sample.

This entry is derived from a study of cytomegalovirus exposure and HLA in healthy donors (dated by TCRdb to 2015 to 2018). Regarding the study in general: An earlier analysis of several hundred of the donors reported 250 to 350 Gb of sequence data and some 120 million unique TCR beta sequences from some 180 million T cells. HLA typing covered class I and class II loci at four-digit resolution. Among a few hundred genotyped donors of the cohort, an average of about 240,000 unique TCR beta nucleotide sequences were sequenced per donor, roughly 20% of them non-productive. Alongside the repertoire data, information on donor age, sex, ethnicity and CMV serostatus was compiled. The number of donors typed differed by locus, with roughly 629-640 for A, B, C, DRB1 and DQB1, 522 for DQA1, about 610 for DPA1, and over 400 for DPB1. In the later analysis, no new phenotypic data were used to find candidate immune exposures; instead, reliance was placed on TCR beta sequences and their occurrence across donors. To predict cytomegalovirus infection status, the study combined high-throughput TCR immunosequencing, statistical association of individual TCRs with disease status, and machine learning. In a later genetic analysis, genome-wide SNP genotypes for 398 of the 666 donors were used, and that subset was treated as a discovery cohort. An earlier analysis of around 580 of the donors used high-throughput TCR beta sequencing to judge whether each TCR beta V gene segment behaved as functional or pseudogenic. In a later analysis, previously published TCR beta repertoires from 550 to 700 donors were re-analyzed and high-resolution HLA genotyping was added so that TCR occurrence patterns could be studied. The study used immunosequencing to profile the T cell repertoires of around 600 subjects and linked those repertoires to cytomegalovirus serostatus. Four or five DR-DQ haplotypes were handled as single units for association and clustering, since linkage in the cohort was strong. The study was designed to test whether signatures of past pathogen exposure could be identified by cataloging public T cell receptors. Along with the approximately 620-subject first cohort, a separate validation cohort of roughly 110 different subjects was used. An early release covering over 500 HLA-typed donors comprised about 310 gigabases of sequencing data and around 80 million unique TCR sequences. All discovery cohort repertoires had been generated on a single sequencing platform. Of the 300 to 400 genotyped donors, approximately 80% fell in the genetic ancestry cluster associated with self-reported Caucasian donors.

Beyond this particular receptor, the publication reports: This cohort had only TCR beta chains sequenced, and the lack of alpha or paired-chain data limited which features could be detected. Linkage disequilibrium might explain the correlated functional status among segregating V segments, but an unknown experimental factor could not be ruled out. In an earlier analysis of about 550 of the donors, most TCR beta V segments were observed in productive rearrangements about 87% or about 30% of the time, broadly matching IMGT annotations. A group of highly shared sequence variants was considered likely to be a technical artifact of the sequencing pipeline. In a later analysis, HLA-associated TCR beta chains showed more clonal expansion and lower generation probabilities than non-associated chains that were equally common. According to a later analysis, TCR association rates differed among HLA loci, with DRB1 alleles showing the most associated TCRs and HLA-C alleles showing the fewest. Assigning TCR associations to individual alleles was difficult when HLA alleles, especially DR and DQ, strongly co-occurred. Most TCR sequences were observed very rarely across donors, whereas some public TCRs were present in many individuals. Immune exposure information for the cohort was limited to CMV serostatus. HLA typing was unavailable for some donors at each locus, so association tests used only the typed subset. Presence/absence analyses assumed roughly uniform sequencing depth across donors, an assumption that may not hold. In a later analysis, several top co-occurrence clusters were reported to appear linked to parvovirus B19, influenza, CMV and Epstein-Barr virus. Specific HLA alleles were associated with 16,951 TCR beta sequences at a false discovery rate of 0.05 in a later analysis. The study listed 150 to 200 TCR beta chains as associated with cytomegalovirus. A further reported finding was that TCR beta sequences accurately predicted the HLA-A and HLA-B alleles for most subjects in the first cohort. The classifier was reported to diagnose cytomegalovirus status with high specificity and sensitivity in both the original and validation cohorts. The 87-base-pair reads could not distinguish some IMGT-functional V segments, including TRBV6-2 and TRBV6-3, so those segments were excluded. The authors suggested that the approach could potentially be extended to other disease states and immunological phenotypes. A later genetic analysis associated a missense DCLRE1C variant with V-gene and J-gene trimming of TCR beta chains, and an independent cohort replicated the association. According to a later genetic analysis, donors in an Asian-associated ancestry cluster had fewer N-insertions in productive TCRs than the approximately 610-donor mean. Most CMV-associated TCR beta chains appeared to be HLA-restricted in a later analysis, and the HLA associations seemed to be driven largely by CMV exposure. Because counts were too low, 15 or so rarely observed V segments, including chromosome 9 orphons, were excluded from the earlier analysis of around 590 of the donors. A few of the identified cytomegalovirus-associated TCR beta chains were confirmed in vitro to be specific for cytomegalovirus antigens.

The sample was PBMCs. This TCR came from a girl aged 2 to 9 in good health and CMV-seropositive. The chain employs TRBV9 and TRBJ1-3, with no confidently assigned D gene. The CDR3 amino acid sequence is: CASSVDTLDGTIYF. The sequenced DNA is TGTGCCAGCAGCGTCGACACCTTGGATGGCACCATATATTTT.